These 27 T cell receptor beta chains were all obtained from the same sample, sequenced in a study of breast tumors, draining lymph nodes, adjacent tissues. Samples came from axillary lymph nodes draining the breast cancer. MiXCR, applied by TCRdb to the multiplex PCR reads, yields one record per CDR3 protein. The sample lists about 230,000 distinct CDR3 sequences; approximately 31% were seen once. The sequencing sample was made of axillary lymph node tissue. These receptors all stem from a female donor with breast cancer. Some clones in this sample may be carry-over from other donors' samples.

The chain joins TRBV29-1 to TRBJ2-7; 7 positions match TRBD1. Germline V gene lookup returns CDR1 SQVTM and CDR2 ANQGSEA. Germline trimming cut 7 bases from V and 2 bases from J; bases unmatched to any gene: 8. The CDR3 covers 13 residues. The CDR3 nucleotides read TGCAGCGCTAGGGGGACAGCCACCTACGAGCAGTACTTC. This translates into CSARGTATYEQYF.

This sequence joins TRBV6-5 and TRBJ1-5, with 7 bases lining up with TRBD1. The CDR3 loop spans 15 amino acids. V trimming: 4 bases; J trimming: 0 bases; junction bases outside the gene matches: 3. Germline V gene sequence: CDR1 MNHEY, CDR2 SVGAGI. The DNA of the CDR3 is TGTGCCAGCAGTTGGGACAGCTATAGCAATCAGCCCCAGCATTTT. Amino acid sequence: CASSWDSYSNQPQHF.

The chain links TRBV24-1 to TRBJ2-1, with 8 bases identical to TRBD2. This CDR3 region has 16 residues. Germline values: CDR1 KGHDR, CDR2 SFDVKD. Unmatched junction bases numbered 9, after V lost 2 bases and J lost 7 bases. The chain's CDR3 is CATSDSARLALNEQFF. Here the CDR3 DNA reads TGTGCCACCAGTGATTCGGCCCGACTAGCGCTTAATGAGCAGTTCTTC.

In the case of this clonotype: Being one base from a much bigger clone, this may be a read error. The chain carries TRBV20-1 and TRBJ2-3; TRBD2 agrees at 11 bases. V was pared by 1 base and J by 8 bases, with 5 bases of the junction left unmatched. The CDR3 has 14 residues. Germline-derived CDR1 and CDR2 are DFQATT and SNEGSKA (reference sequence). The DNA of the CDR3 is TGCAGTGCTAGAGCGCCTAGCGGGAGGACTACGCAGTATTTT. Protein: CSARAPSGRTTQYF.

A remark on this clonotype: A much larger clone lies a single base off, so this may be a read error. The chain is built from TRBV28 and TRBJ1-2; D is unresolved. The CDR3 covers 13 residues. Germline V CDR1 and CDR2: MDHEN, SYDVKM. With 6 bases removed from V and 12 bases from J, the gap between germline ends came to 20 bases. The CDR3: CASRRTVMLGHTF. The CDR3 nucleotides read TGTGCCAGCAGAAGGACGGTGATGTTGGGCCACACCTTC.

This clonotype was observed at least ten times. V usage is TRBV7-8 and J usage is TRBJ1-3; 8 nucleotides align to TRBD1. V was pared by 7 bases and J by 0 bases, with 14 bases of the junction left unmatched. Germline assignment: CDR1 SGHVS and CDR2 FQNEAQ. The CDR3 is 18 residues long. The CDR3 region is CASTTGQGPRYSGNTIYF. As DNA, the CDR3 is TGTGCCAGCACCACCGGACAGGGTCCTCGATACTCTGGAAACACCATATATTTT.

This clonotype was counted ten times or more. The rearrangement uses TRBV5-1 and TRBJ2-1; TRBD1 matches at 10 bases. Germline values: CDR1 SGHRS, CDR2 YFSETQ. The V segment lost 2 bases and the J segment 12 bases; nucleotides outside the gene matches: 17. The CDR3 has 17 amino acids. CDR3 sequence (DNA): TGCGCCAGCAGCTTCTCAAGTCGACAGGGGGCCCTTATGGGGCAGTTCTTC. Translated, it gives CASSFSSRQGALMGQFF. The full variable domain, completed using reference TRBV5-1 and TRBJ2-1, is KAGVTQTPRYLIKTRGQQVTLSCSPISGHRSVSWYQQTPGQGLQFLFEYFSETQRNKGNFPGRFSGRQFSNSRSEMNVSTLELGDSALYLCASSFSSRQGALMGQFFGPGTRLTVL.

In this sample, this clonotype turned up many times. The V call is TRBV19, the J call TRBJ2-1, with TRBD2 as a possible D gene (5 bases). Trimming left V 5 bases short and J 0 bases short, with 17 bases between. Germline values: CDR1 LNHDA, CDR2 SQIVND (reference sequence). The CDR3 is made up of 17 amino acids. The chain's CDR3 is CASSPRTGHSSYNEQFF. DNA of the CDR3: TGTGCCAGTAGTCCTCGGACTGGCCATAGCTCCTACAATGAGCAGTTCTTC.

There are many counts of this clonotype. This CDR3 is CAWRSGLARNEQFF. CDR3 DNA: TGTGCCTGGAGGTCCGGCCTAGCGCGCAATGAGCAGTTCTTC. V gene TRBV30 combines with J gene TRBJ2-1, with D possibly TRBD2 on 6 matching bases. The CDR3 extends over 14 amino acids. CDR1 is GTSNPN, CDR2 SVGIG, per germline (reference sequence). V was trimmed by 3 bases and J by 6 bases, leaving 15 bases between them.

About this clonotype itself: The DNA is left out, because the CDR3 cannot be placed on it with certainty; the CDR3 is given as TCRdb lists it. The rearrangement uses TRBV24-1 and TRBJ1-2. The CDR3 sequence runs 24 residues, both termini included. CDR1 is KGHDR, CDR2 SFDVKD, per germline. The CDR3 is CATSDSLSGNYNEQFFGQGTGYTF.

This clonotype was counted at least ten times. V gene TRBV7-3 combines with J gene TRBJ2-2; D may be TRBD1 (6 bases). The CDR3 covers 14 residues. Trimming removed 5 bases at V and 2 bases at J, with 9 bases between. The germline V gene encodes CDR1 SGHTA and CDR2 FQGTGA. The CDR3 reads CASSLGTNTGELFF. The CDR3 DNA reads as TGTGCCAGCAGCCTCGGGACAAACACCGGGGAGCTGTTTTTT.

This chain links TRBV30 with TRBJ2-4; 9 bases fit TRBD2. The V segment lost 0 bases and the J segment 1 base; nucleotides outside the gene matches: 16. CDR1 GTSNPN and CDR2 SVGIG come from the germline V gene (reference sequence). The CDR3 loop spans 20 amino acids. This CDR3 is CAWSVPARREGRLAKNIQYF. CDR3 bases: TGTGCCTGGAGTGTACCCGCTCGGCGGGAGGGCCGTCTCGCCAAAAACATTCAGTACTTC.

This clonotype appeared a few times. Just one base apart from a much larger clone, this may be a read error. The V gene is TRBV6-5, the J gene TRBJ2-5, with a tentative D call TRBD1 (6 bases). Trimming removed 4 bases from V and 9 bases from J, with 12 bases in between. CDR1 is MNHEY and CDR2 is SVGAGI in the germline V gene. This CDR3 contains 12 residues. CDR3: CASSLQGEAQYF. DNA for the CDR3: TGTGCCAGCAGTTTACAGGGCGAGGCCCAGTACTTC.

Worth noting for this clonotype: One junction end does not reproduce the germline sequence, and a read error may be involved. V is TRBV11-2 and J is TRBJ1-6, with D unclear. Germline CDR1 and CDR2: SGHAT and FQNNGV. The length of the CDR3 is 15 residues. DNA of the CDR3: TGTGCCGGCAGCCTATCTGGACGGGAAAATTCACCCCTCCACTTT. Its translation is CAGSLSGRENSPLHF.

This clonotype was observed many times. The junction differs from germline at one of its ends, possibly a read error. V usage is TRBV6-5 and J usage is TRBJ2-7, with 7 bases lining up with TRBD2. The germline V gene encodes CDR1 MNHEY and CDR2 SVGAGI. This CDR3 is 14 amino acids long. CDR3 sequence (DNA): TGTGCCAGCAGTCCAGCGGGACCCTCCTGCGAGCAGTACTTC. Protein: CASSPAGPSCEQYF.

This clonotype was observed many times. The rearrangement uses TRBV6-5 and TRBJ1-2; no reliable D call. The germline gives CDR1 MNHEY, CDR2 SVGAGI. CDR3 length: 17 residues. The V end was cut by 2 bases, the J end by 1 base, with 17 bases between. The DNA of the CDR3 is TGTGCCAGCAGTTACCTCGACCTGGGAGGGTTTAACTATGGCTACACCTTC. It yields the protein CASSYLDLGGFNYGYTF.

This clonotype was observed a few times. The chain uses TRBV30 and TRBJ2-1; tentative D call: TRBD2 (5 bases). V gave up 0 bases and J gave up 3 bases, with 12 bases separating them. This CDR3 contains 15 residues. CDR1 and CDR2 from the germline V gene are GTSNPN and SVGIG (reference sequence). The CDR3 nucleotides read TGTGCCTGGAGTGTACTCGGGAACTACTACAATGAGCAGTTCTTC. It specifies CAWSVLGNYYNEQFF.

As concerns this clonotype: A much larger clone sits a single nucleotide away, making a read error possible. The chain recombines TRBV28 with TRBJ2-7; TRBD1 matches at 8 bases. The CDR3 contains 14 residues. Germline values: CDR1 MDHEN, CDR2 SYDVKM. Here the CDR3 reads CASNPGQASYGQYF. In DNA form, the CDR3 reads TGTGCCAGCAACCCGGGACAGGCTTCCTACGGGCAGTACTTC.

J is TRBJ1-6 and V is TRBV6-5, with D hard to call. This CDR3 contains 15 residues. The germline CDR1 and CDR2 sequences are MNHEY and SVGAGI. With 5 bases removed from V and 5 bases from J, the gap between germline ends came to 13 bases. This CDR3 reads CASSPRQDNNSPLHF. In DNA form, the CDR3 reads TGTGCCAGCAGTCCCCGCCAGGATAATAATTCACCCCTCCACTTT.

This clonotype appeared a few times. The chain carries TRBV6-1 and TRBJ1-5, with D possibly matching TRBD1 (6 bases). V dropped 8 bases and J dropped 6 bases, with 17 bases sitting between them. Per the germline V gene, CDR1 is MNHNS and CDR2 is SASEGT. The CDR3 covers 14 residues. The DNA for the CDR3 is TGTGCCAGCGGAAACCGGGGGGCAAGTCAGCCCCAGCATTTT. It is translated as CASGNRGASQPQHF.

The chain couples TRBV12-3 or TRBV12-4 to TRBJ2-7; 7 positions match TRBD2. This CDR3 contains 16 residues. Trimming removed 7 bases from V and 3 bases from J; junction bases left unmatched: 15. DNA of the CDR3: TGTGCCAGCACCGTATGGGGCGGCAGCGGGATCTACGAGCAGTACTTC. Translated: CASTVWGGSGIYEQYF.

The sample holds many counts of this clonotype. V gene TRBV14 combines with J gene TRBJ2-7; no definite D call. Trimming took off 0 bases at V and 3 bases at J, with 9 bases between the two ends. The CDR3 totals 14 residues. Germline values: CDR1 SGHDN, CDR2 FVKESK. The CDR3 sequence: CASSQDRLLYEQYF. For the CDR3, the DNA is TGTGCCAGCAGCCAAGATCGACTCCTCTACGAGCAGTACTTC.

As concerns this clonotype: A much larger clone lies a single base off, so this may be a read error. This chain uses TRBV10-1 with TRBJ2-3, with D tentatively TRBD1 (6 bases). V dropped 7 bases and J dropped 3 bases, with 17 bases sitting between them. Germline CDR1 is WNHNN and CDR2 is SYGVQD (reference sequence). The CDR3 has 15 residues. CDR3 nucleotide sequence: TGCGCCAGCACCAGAAGGGGCAGGGGTACAGATACGCAGTATTTT. Translation: CASTRRGRGTDTQYF.

This clonotype was counted ten times or more. This chain connects TRBV20-1 to TRBJ2-3; possibly TRBD1 or TRBD2 for D (6 bases each). V lost 5 bases and J 10 bases, leaving 16 bases between the germline ends. This CDR3 contains 12 residues. The germline V gene has CDR1 DFQATT and CDR2 SNEGSKA (reference sequence). CDR3 residues: CSAGGGAISQYF. The CDR3 DNA sequence: TGCAGTGCTGGGGGCGGGGCTATTTCGCAGTATTTT.

This chain joins TRBV24-1 and TRBJ2-3, with 9 bases aligning to TRBD2. V gave up 7 bases and J gave up 0 bases; unmatched junction bases: 7. CDR1 and CDR2 (germline): KGHDR, SFDVKD. This CDR3 region has 16 residues. Here the CDR3 reads CATSTGGRASTDTQYF. In nucleotides, the CDR3 is TGTGCCACCAGCACTGGCGGGAGGGCAAGCACAGATACGCAGTATTTT.

This clonotype was found many times. The CDR3 protein is CASSLDRPGEGSSEQFF. In DNA, the CDR3 is TGTGCCAGCAGCTTAGATCGGCCGGGAGAGGGGTCTAGTGAGCAGTTCTTC. This rearrangement joins TRBV11-3 to TRBJ2-1; the D gene is possibly TRBD2 (6 bases). This CDR3 spans 17 amino acids. V was cut by 0 bases and J by 9 bases, with 21 bases left in between. CDR1 is SGHNT, CDR2 YENEEA, per germline.

This clonotype was seen at least ten times. The CDR3 loop reads CAISDSSGRHTDTQYF. The CDR3, as DNA: TGTGCCATCAGTGATTCTAGCGGGCGGCACACAGATACGCAGTATTTT. The V gene is TRBV10-3, the J gene TRBJ2-3; 8 bases are shared with TRBD2. Germline V CDR1 and CDR2: ENHRY, SYGVKD. CDR3 length equals 16 residues. V lost 3 bases and J lost 2; bases outside the gene matches: 7.